The clone carrying this TCR beta chain has a single count. Its antigen is as yet unknown. A much more abundant neighbour one base away suggests this may be a read error. Deletions cut 0 bases from V and 8 bases from J, with 13 bases between. The CDR3 sequence is 13 residues long. The germline V gene encodes CDR1 DFQATT and CDR2 SNEGSKA (reference sequence). TCRdb re-called the 5' RACE reads with MiXCR, one entry per CDR3 protein. The sample contains 450,000 to 650,000 distinct CDR3 sequences, 20% of which appear only once. These data are taken from a study of T-cell memory formation after mild COVID-19. Study results and caveats: Researchers found some responding clones in pre-infection memory, a sign that cross-reactive memory joined.

V and J are TRBV20-1 and TRBJ1-1; D is ambiguous. This receptor was obtained from an adult woman who had mild COVID-19 (a few samples of this study predate the infection). Cell type and time point are not known. The sequenced sample consisted of PBMCs or a T cell subset sorted from them (not recorded which). CDR3 sequence (DNA): TGCAGTGCTAGAGATCTTAGAGTGACAGAAGCTTTCTTT. The encoded protein is CSARDLRVTEAFF.